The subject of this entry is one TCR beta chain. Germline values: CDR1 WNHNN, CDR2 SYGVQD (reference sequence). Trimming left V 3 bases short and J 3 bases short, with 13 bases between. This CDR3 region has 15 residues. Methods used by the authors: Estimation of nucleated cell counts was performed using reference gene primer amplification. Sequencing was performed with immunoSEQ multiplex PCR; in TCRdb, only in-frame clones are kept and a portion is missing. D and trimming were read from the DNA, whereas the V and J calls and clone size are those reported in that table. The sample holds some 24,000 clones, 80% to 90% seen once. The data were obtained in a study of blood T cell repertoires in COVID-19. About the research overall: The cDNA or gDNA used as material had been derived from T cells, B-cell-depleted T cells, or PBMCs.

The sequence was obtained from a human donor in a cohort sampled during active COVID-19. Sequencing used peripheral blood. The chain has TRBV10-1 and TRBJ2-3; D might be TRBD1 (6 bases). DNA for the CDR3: TGCGCCAGCAGTGAACAGGGAAGGGGTACAGATACGCAGTATTTT. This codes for CASSEQGRGTDTQYF.